The 12 T cell receptor beta chains presented below share a single source sample, sequenced in a study of blood T cell repertoires in COVID-19. The repertoire was sequenced with immunoSEQ multiplex PCR; TCRdb's copy has only in-frame clones and lacks some. The sample carries 25,000 to 30,000 clones, roughly 87% recorded once. The source material was peripheral blood. Source of these receptors: a human donor in a cohort sampled during active COVID-19.

This rearrangement joins TRBV28 to TRBJ1-4, with TRBD1 as a possible D gene (6 bases). Trimming took off 7 bases at V and 3 bases at J, with 18 bases between the two ends. The CDR3 has 16 residues. Germline lookup yields CDR1 MDHEN and CDR2 SYDVKM. The CDR3 bases are TGTGCCAGCAAGGGGGAAGAACGCCGGGCTAATGAAAAACTGTTTTTT. It codes for CASKGEERRANEKLFF.

The rearrangement links TRBV5-1 to TRBJ2-3; TRBD1 might be the D (5 bases). The length of the CDR3 is 13 residues. V lost 0 bases and J lost 3, with 5 bases in between. The germline gives CDR1 SGHRS, CDR2 YFSETQ. CDR3 DNA sequence: TGCGCCAGCAGCTTGGACAGGACAGATACGCAGTATTTT. It is translated as CASSLDRTDTQYF.

The chain joins TRBV3-1 (or the pseudogene TRBV3-2) to TRBJ2-1; the D is unclear. The CDR3 consists of 12 residues. V gave up 6 bases and J gave up 10 bases, with 13 bases separating them. Per germline, CDR1 LGHDT and CDR2 YNNKEL (reference sequence). DNA of the CDR3: TGTGCCAGCAGGGCTAGTCTTGGGGAGCAGTTCTTC. Amino acids: CASRASLGEQFF.

V usage is TRBV5-1 and J usage is TRBJ1-3, with a tentative D call TRBD1 (6 bases). Germline CDR1 is SGHRS and CDR2 is YFSETQ. V was shortened by 4 bases and J by 0 bases, with 11 bases between the two germline ends. This CDR3 comprises 15 residues. The CDR3 spells CASSPGAPSGNTIYF. In DNA, the CDR3 is TGCGCCAGCAGCCCAGGGGCTCCCTCTGGAAACACCATATATTTT.

This chain joins TRBV2 and TRBJ2-1; 9 bases are shared with TRBD1. After removal of 5 bases from V and 0 bases from J, the junction contained 2 bases not matched to a gene. Germline V gene data show CDR1 as SNHLY and CDR2 as FYNNEI. The CDR3 covers 15 residues. This CDR3 is CASSWDRASYNEQFF. The CDR3 bases are TGTGCCAGCAGTTGGGACAGGGCCTCCTACAATGAGCAGTTCTTC.

The rearrangement joins TRBV6-6 to TRBJ1-5, with TRBD1 matching 7 bases. CDR1 is MNHNY and CDR2 is SVGAGI in the germline V gene (reference sequence). The trim removed 7 bases at V and 0 bases at J, leaving 3 bases unmatched. This CDR3 has 14 amino acids. CDR3 DNA: TGTGCCAGCACGGGACAGCATAGCAATCAGCCCCAGCATTTT. Its protein is CASTGQHSNQPQHF.

This chain uses TRBV23-1 with TRBJ2-1; D gene ambiguous. TRBV23-1 is sorted into the ORF group, with uncertain function. The CDR3 length is 11 residues. Between the trimmed V and J ends, which lost 7 bases and 4 bases, there was a span of 5 bases. The CDR3 here is CASIAYNEQFF. CDR3 sequence (DNA): TGCGCCAGCATAGCATACAATGAGCAGTTCTTC.

The rearrangement uses TRBV2 and TRBJ2-1, with D possibly matching TRBD1 (5 bases). The V gene lost 5 bases and the J gene lost 7 bases, with 12 bases spanning the gap. This CDR3 has 13 residues. Germline lookup yields CDR1 SNHLY and CDR2 FYNNEI. CDR3 nucleotides: TGTGCCAGCAGTACCGAAAGGGGTAATGAGCAGTTCTTC. The encoded protein is CASSTERGNEQFF.

The CDR3 DNA is TGTGCCATCAGTGAGTCTGGCGGTAGGAGATTCGGGCAGTTCTTC. Its translation: CAISESGGRRFGQFF. This sequence joins TRBV10-3 and TRBJ2-1; no clear D. Between the trimmed V and J ends, which lost 0 bases and 12 bases, there was a span of 18 bases. The CDR3 loop spans 15 amino acids. Germline V gives CDR1 ENHRY, CDR2 SYGVKD.

This chain uses TRBV11-2 with TRBJ1-2; 8 positions match TRBD1. V lost 6 bases, J lost 7 bases, and 10 bases stayed unmatched. The CDR3 spans 14 residues. Germline V lookup: CDR1 SGHAT, CDR2 FQNNGV. The CDR3 here is CASRPGGGAGGYTF. The DNA for the CDR3 is TGTGCCAGCAGGCCAGGGGGCGGCGCGGGTGGCTACACCTTC.

This chain links TRBV11-1 with TRBJ2-3; TRBD2 might be the D (6 bases). CDR1 and CDR2 from the germline V gene are SGHAT and FQDESV (reference sequence). CDR3 size: 12 residues. Trimming shortened V by 5 bases and J by 5 bases, and 8 bases separated the two germline ends. The CDR3 protein is CASSPGVDTQYF. The CDR3 DNA reads TGTGCCAGCAGCCCGGGGGTAGATACGCAGTATTTT. Variable domain in full (rest from reference TRBV11-1 and TRBJ2-3): EAEVAQSPRYKITEKSQAVAFWCDPISGHATLYWYRQILGQGPELLVQFQDESVVDDSQLPKDRFSAERLKGVDSTLKIQPAELGDSAMYLCASSPGVDTQYFGPGTRLTVL.

This chain uses TRBV9 with TRBJ1-3, with TRBD1 as a possible D gene (6 bases). The germline V and J ends were trimmed by 0 bases and 3 bases, with 10 bases remaining between them. The CDR3 consists of 15 residues. CDR1 is SGDLS, CDR2 YYNGEE, per germline. The CDR3 DNA reads as TGTGCCAGCAGCGTAGAGGGGGGGTTTGGAAACACCATATATTTT. Translation gives CASSVEGGFGNTIYF. Variable domain in full (rest from reference TRBV9 and TRBJ1-3): DSGVTQTPKHLITATGQRVTLRCSPRSGDLSVYWYQQSLDQGLQFLIQYYNGEERAKGNILERFSAQQFPDLHSELNLSSLELGDSALYFCASSVEGGFGNTIYFGEGSWLTVV.